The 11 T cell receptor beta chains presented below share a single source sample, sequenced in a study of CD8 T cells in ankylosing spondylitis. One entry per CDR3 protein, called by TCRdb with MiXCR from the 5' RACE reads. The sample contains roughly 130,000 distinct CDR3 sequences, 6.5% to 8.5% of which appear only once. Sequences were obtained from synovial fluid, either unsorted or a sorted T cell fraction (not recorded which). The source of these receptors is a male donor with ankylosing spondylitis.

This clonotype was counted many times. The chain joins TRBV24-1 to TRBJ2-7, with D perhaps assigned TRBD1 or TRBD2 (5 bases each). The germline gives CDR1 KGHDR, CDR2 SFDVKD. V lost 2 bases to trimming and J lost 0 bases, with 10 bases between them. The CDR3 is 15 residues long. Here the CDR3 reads CATSDSEGSSYEQYF. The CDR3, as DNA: TGTGCCACCAGTGATTCAGAGGGGAGCTCCTACGAGCAGTACTTC.

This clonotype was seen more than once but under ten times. CDR3 sequence: CASSLMGVRTDTQYF. The DNA of the CDR3 is TGTGCCAGCAGTTTGATGGGGGTGCGCACAGATACGCAGTATTTT. The V gene is TRBV12-3 or TRBV12-4, the J gene TRBJ2-3, with D perhaps being TRBD1 or TRBD2 (5 bases each). This CDR3 contains 15 residues. Trimming took 3 bases from V and 1 from J, leaving 11 bases between them.

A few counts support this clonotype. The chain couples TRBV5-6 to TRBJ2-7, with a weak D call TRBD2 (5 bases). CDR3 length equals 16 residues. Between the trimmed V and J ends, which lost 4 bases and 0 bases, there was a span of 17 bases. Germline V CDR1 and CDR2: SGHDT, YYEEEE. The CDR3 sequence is CASSPPGFSLSYEQYF. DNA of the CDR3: TGTGCCAGCAGCCCGCCGGGGTTTTCGCTCTCCTACGAGCAGTACTTC.

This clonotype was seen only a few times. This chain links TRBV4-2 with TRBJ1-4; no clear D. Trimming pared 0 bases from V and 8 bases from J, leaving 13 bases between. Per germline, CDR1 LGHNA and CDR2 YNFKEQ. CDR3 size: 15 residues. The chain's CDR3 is CASSQEAGTAEKLFF. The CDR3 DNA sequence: TGTGCCAGCAGCCAAGAAGCCGGTACAGCGGAAAAACTGTTTTTT.

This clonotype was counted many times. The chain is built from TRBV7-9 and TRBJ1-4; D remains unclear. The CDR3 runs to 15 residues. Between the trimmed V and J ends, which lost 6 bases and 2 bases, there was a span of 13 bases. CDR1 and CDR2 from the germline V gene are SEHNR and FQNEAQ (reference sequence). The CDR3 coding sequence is TGTGCCAGCAGTCCACTTTTTGGGACTAATGAAAAACTGTTTTTT. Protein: CASSPLFGTNEKLFF. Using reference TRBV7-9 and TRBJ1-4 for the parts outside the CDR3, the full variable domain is DTGVSQNPRHKITKRGQNVTFRCDPISEHNRLYWYRQTLGQGPEFLTYFQNEAQLEKSRLLSDRFSAERPKGSFSTLEIQRTEQGDSAMYLCASSPLFGTNEKLFFGSGTQLSVL.

This chain's CDR3 is CSARDPGNNQPQHF. The CDR3 nucleotides are TGCAGTGCTAGAGATCCGGGGAACAATCAGCCCCAGCATTTT. V is TRBV20-1 and J is TRBJ1-5; D is unresolved. This CDR3 comprises 14 residues. Germline loops: CDR1 DFQATT, CDR2 SNEGSKA (reference sequence). The germline V and J ends were trimmed by 0 bases and 3 bases, with 9 bases remaining between them.

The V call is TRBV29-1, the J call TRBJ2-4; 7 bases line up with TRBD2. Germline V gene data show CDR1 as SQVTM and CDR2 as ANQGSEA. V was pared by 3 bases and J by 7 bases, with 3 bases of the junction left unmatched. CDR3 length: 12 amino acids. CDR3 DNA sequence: TGCAGCGTTGACGGGGGGTCCAACATTCAGTACTTC. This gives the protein CSVDGGSNIQYF.

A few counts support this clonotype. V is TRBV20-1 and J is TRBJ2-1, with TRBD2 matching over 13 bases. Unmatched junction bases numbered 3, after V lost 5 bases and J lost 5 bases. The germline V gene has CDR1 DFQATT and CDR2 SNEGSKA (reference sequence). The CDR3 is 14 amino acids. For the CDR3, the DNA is TGCAGTGCTCTTGGGACTAGCGGGAACAATGAGCAGTTCTTC. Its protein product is CSALGTSGNNEQFF.

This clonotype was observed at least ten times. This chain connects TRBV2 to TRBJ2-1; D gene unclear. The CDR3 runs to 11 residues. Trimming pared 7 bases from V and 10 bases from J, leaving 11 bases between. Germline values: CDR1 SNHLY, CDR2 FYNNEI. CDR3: CASKGNIEQFF. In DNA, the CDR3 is TGTGCCAGCAAGGGAAATATCGAGCAGTTCTTC.

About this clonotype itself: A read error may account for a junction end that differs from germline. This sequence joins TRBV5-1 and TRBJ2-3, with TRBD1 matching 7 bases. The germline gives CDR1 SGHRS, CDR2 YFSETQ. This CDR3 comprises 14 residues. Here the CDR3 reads CASSLGQVTDRQYF. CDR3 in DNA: TGCGCCAGCAGCCTCGGACAGGTAACAGATAGGCAGTATTTT.

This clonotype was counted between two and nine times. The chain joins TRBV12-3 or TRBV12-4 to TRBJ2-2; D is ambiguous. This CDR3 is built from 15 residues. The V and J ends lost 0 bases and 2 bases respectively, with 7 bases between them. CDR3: CASSLASVNTGELFF. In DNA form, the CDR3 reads TGTGCCAGCAGTTTAGCGTCAGTAAACACCGGGGAGCTGTTTTTT.